The clone carrying this T cell receptor (beta chain) came up a few times. The target antigen is unknown. The sample comes from a study of cytomegalovirus exposure and HLA in healthy donors. 13 Jbeta primers and 60 Vbeta primers were used for the PCR. The method was immunoSEQ multiplex PCR; TCRdb's version includes in-frame clones alone and lacks a portion of them. The table lists more than 75,000 clones, approximately 79% of them singletons. The germline gives CDR1 GTSNPN, CDR2 SVGIG (reference sequence). V was clipped by 3 bases and J by 10 bases, with 12 bases between them. The CDR3 length is 12 residues. Study-wide results and limits: Many donors carried some public TCRs, although rarity characterized most TCR sequences. TCR beta V- and J-gene trimming was later associated with a missense DCLRE1C variant.

The source material was PBMCs. The sequence was obtained from a man aged 25 to 40 in good health and CMV-seronegative. The chain combines TRBV30 with TRBJ1-4, with TRBD1 as a possible D gene (6 bases). The DNA for the CDR3 is TGTGCCTGGAGCGAAAACAGGGTAAAACTGTTTTTT. Protein product: CAWSENRVKLFF.